One TCR beta chain is described in this entry. The sample originates from a study of blood T cell repertoires in COVID-19. The data were produced by immunoSEQ multiplex PCR, yet TCRdb's version contains in-frame clones alone and is incomplete. The sample lists 300,000 to 350,000 clones, 75% to 90% occurring once. The receptor comes from a man aged 25 to 40 who had recovered from COVID-19. The sequenced sample consisted of PBMCs or T cells enriched from blood (not recorded which).

Here the CDR3 DNA reads TGTGCCACCAGTGAATCTGGAGGAGACACTGAAGCTTTCTTT. Amino acid sequence: CATSESGGDTEAFF. The chain combines TRBV24-1 with TRBJ1-1; D unclear. Trimming took 4 bases from V and 3 from J, leaving 11 bases between them. The length of the CDR3 is 14 residues. Per the germline V gene, CDR1 is KGHDR and CDR2 is SFDVKD.